The 14 T cell receptor beta chains given below trace back to one sample, sequenced in a study of a mutant IDH1 vaccine in newly diagnosed glioma. As to time point: week 35, safety follow-up. Each dose delivered 300 ug of mutant IDH1 20-mer peptide subcutaneously with imiquimod. Their specific antigens are unknown. Produced via immunoSEQ multiplex PCR; TCRdb's table is partial and in-frame only. The data hold tens of thousands of clones, with around 74% observed a single time. The starting material was PBMCs, obtained from a glioma patient whose treatment included an IDH1 peptide vaccine. Receptors originate from a man aged 45-65 years with glioma.

The chain couples TRBV4-1 to TRBJ2-7, with D tentatively TRBD1 (5 bases). The CDR3 has 16 residues. V lost 0 bases, J lost 1 base, and 13 bases lay in between. Germline V gives CDR1 MGHRA, CDR2 YSYEKL. The chain's CDR3 is CASSQEGVGGSYEQYF. DNA for the CDR3: TGCGCCAGCAGCCAAGAAGGGGTCGGCGGTTCCTACGAGCAGTACTTC.

This clone was observed at least ten times. This sequence joins TRBV6-5 and TRBJ2-5, with TRBD2 as a possible D gene (6 bases). The CDR3 is 12 residues long. Germline assignment: CDR1 MNHEY and CDR2 SVGAGI. Trimming left V 8 bases short and J 5 bases short, with 12 bases between. The CDR3, as DNA: TGTGCCAGCGGGCGGGGAGATGAGACCCAGTACTTC. It yields the protein CASGRGDETQYF.

The chain employs TRBV5-1 and TRBJ2-5; D unclear. V dropped 4 bases and J dropped 1 base, with 14 bases sitting between them. Germline CDR1 SGHRS, CDR2 YFSETQ. The CDR3 has 15 amino acids. This chain's CDR3 is CASSVAVGSQETQYF. DNA for the CDR3: TGCGCCAGCAGCGTGGCTGTGGGGTCCCAAGAGACCCAGTACTTC.

The chain carries TRBV7-2 and TRBJ1-2; D ambiguous. Between the trimmed V and J ends, which lost 5 bases and 0 bases, there was a span of 4 bases. The length of the CDR3 is 12 residues. Germline V gene lookup returns CDR1 SGHTA and CDR2 FQGNSA. The CDR3 DNA follows: TGTGCCAGCAGCGCCCCTAACTATGGCTACACCTTC. As protein: CASSAPNYGYTF.

The chain couples TRBV4-2 to TRBJ2-1; 10 nucleotides line up with TRBD2. In germline, CDR1 is LGHNA, CDR2 YNFKEQ. The CDR3 has 17 amino acids. V was clipped by 0 bases and J by 8 bases; unmatched bases: 10. Here the CDR3 DNA reads TGTGCCAGCAGCCAAGATCTGGGAAGCGGGGGGGCCTATGAGCAGTTCTTC. It encodes CASSQDLGSGGAYEQFF.

This clone was recorded only once. The chain carries TRBV19 and TRBJ1-1; no clear D. The ends were cut back, 3 bases at V and 0 bases at J, with 11 bases in the middle. Germline CDR1 is LNHDA and CDR2 is SQIVND (reference sequence). CDR3 length: 15 amino acids. The CDR3 reads CASSIDGQVNTEAFF. CDR3 in DNA: TGTGCCAGTAGTATCGACGGCCAAGTGAACACTGAAGCTTTCTTT.

This clone came up a few times. The chain links TRBV30 to TRBJ1-5; D remains ambiguous. Looked up from germline, CDR1 is GTSNPN and CDR2 is SVGIG (reference sequence). This CDR3 has 14 residues. The V gene lost 0 bases and the J gene lost 5 bases, with 11 bases spanning the gap. The CDR3 region has the DNA TGTGCCTGGAGTGTCCAAATGAGTTATCAGCCCCAGCATTTT. Protein: CAWSVQMSYQPQHF.

The chain joins TRBV27 to TRBJ1-1; maybe TRBD1 (6 bases). CDR3 length equals 14 residues. Germline-derived CDR1 and CDR2 are MNHEY and SMNVEV (reference sequence). V lost 0 bases and J 11 bases, leaving 16 bases between the germline ends. The CDR3 spells CASSLSGGGDLAFF. The CDR3 coding sequence is TGTGCCAGCAGTTTATCAGGGGGTGGGGATTTGGCTTTCTTT.

This clone has only one observation. J is TRBJ2-6 and V is TRBV5-1, with D tentatively TRBD1 or TRBD2 (5 bases each). Trimming shortened V by 4 bases and J by 13 bases, and 18 bases separated the two germline ends. Germline V lookup: CDR1 SGHRS, CDR2 YFSETQ. The CDR3 has 14 amino acids. CDR3 in amino acids: CASSGSGTAGVLTF. DNA for the CDR3: TGCGCCAGCAGCGGATCCGGGACGGCCGGAGTCCTGACTTTC.

The chain has TRBV28 and TRBJ1-1, with D possibly being TRBD1 (5 bases). The ends were cut back, 10 bases at V and 6 bases at J, with 15 bases in the middle. Germline CDR1 MDHEN, CDR2 SYDVKM. The CDR3 runs 12 residues. The CDR3 bases are TGTGCCACCTCGGGGGGATTGGCTGAAGCTTTCTTT. Its translation is CATSGGLAEAFF.

The chain links TRBV7-2 to TRBJ2-3; 9 positions match TRBD2. J was trimmed by 2 bases and V by 2 bases; bases with no gene match: 5. The CDR3 has 16 residues. Germline V gene sequence: CDR1 SGHTA, CDR2 FQGNSA. The CDR3 region is CASSLWGGGATDTQYF. DNA of the CDR3: TGTGCCAGCAGCTTATGGGGCGGGGGGGCCACAGATACGCAGTATTTT. The full variable domain, with the rest looked up from reference TRBV7-2 and TRBJ2-3, is GAGVSQSPSNKVTEKGKDVELRCDPISGHTALYWYRQSLGQGLEFLIYFQGNSAPDKSGLPSDRFSAERTGGSVSTLTIQRTQQEDSAVYLCASSLWGGGATDTQYFGPGTRLTVL.

This chain connects TRBV25-1 to TRBJ2-1; D unresolved. Per the germline V gene, CDR1 is MGHDK and CDR2 is SYGVNS. CDR3 length equals 13 residues. Trimming took off 1 base at V and 3 bases at J, with 4 bases between the two ends. This chain's CDR3 is CASSESSYNEQFF. The CDR3 DNA sequence: TGTGCCAGCAGTGAATCGAGCTACAATGAGCAGTTCTTC.

The V and J genes are TRBV5-4 and TRBJ2-3; D is uncertain. The CDR3 has 13 residues. CDR1 and CDR2 from the germline V gene are SGHNT and YYREEE (reference sequence). V was trimmed by 1 base and J by 1 base, leaving 4 bases between them. CDR3 protein: CASSLTGTDTQYF. The CDR3 coding sequence is TGTGCCAGCAGCTTGACAGGCACAGATACGCAGTATTTT.

The J gene is TRBJ1-5, the V gene TRBV5-5, with 11 bases fitting TRBD1. The CDR3 covers 15 residues. The V segment lost 4 bases and the J segment 4 bases; nucleotides outside the gene matches: 4. CDR1 is SGHKS and CDR2 is YYEKEE in the germline V gene (reference sequence). In DNA form, the CDR3 reads TGTGCCAGCAGCGTCGGGACAGGGGGAAATCAGCCCCAGCATTTT. It translates to CASSVGTGGNQPQHF.